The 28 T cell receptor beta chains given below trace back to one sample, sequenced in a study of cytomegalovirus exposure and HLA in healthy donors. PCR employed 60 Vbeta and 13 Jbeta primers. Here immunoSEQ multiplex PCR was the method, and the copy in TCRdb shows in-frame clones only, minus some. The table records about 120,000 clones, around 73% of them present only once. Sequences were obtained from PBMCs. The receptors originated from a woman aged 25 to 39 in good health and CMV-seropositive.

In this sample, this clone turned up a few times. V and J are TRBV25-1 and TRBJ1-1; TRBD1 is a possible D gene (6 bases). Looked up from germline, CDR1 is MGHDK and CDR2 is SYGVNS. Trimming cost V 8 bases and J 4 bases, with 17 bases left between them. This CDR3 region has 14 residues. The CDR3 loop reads CASRPFQGSTEAFF. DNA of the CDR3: TGTGCCAGCCGTCCTTTCCAGGGGAGCACTGAAGCTTTCTTT.

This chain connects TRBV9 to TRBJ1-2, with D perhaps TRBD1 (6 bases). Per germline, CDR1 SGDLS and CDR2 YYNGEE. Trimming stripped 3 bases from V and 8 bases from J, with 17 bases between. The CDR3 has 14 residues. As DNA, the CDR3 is TGTGCCAGCAGCGAAGCAACAGGGTTAAACGGCTACACCTTC. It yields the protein CASSEATGLNGYTF.

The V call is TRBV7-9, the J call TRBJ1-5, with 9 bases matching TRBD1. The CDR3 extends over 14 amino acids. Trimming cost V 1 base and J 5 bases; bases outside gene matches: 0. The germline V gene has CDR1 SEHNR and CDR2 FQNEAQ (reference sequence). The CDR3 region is CASSLGQGDQPQHF. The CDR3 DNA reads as TGTGCCAGCAGCTTAGGACAGGGGGATCAGCCCCAGCATTTT.

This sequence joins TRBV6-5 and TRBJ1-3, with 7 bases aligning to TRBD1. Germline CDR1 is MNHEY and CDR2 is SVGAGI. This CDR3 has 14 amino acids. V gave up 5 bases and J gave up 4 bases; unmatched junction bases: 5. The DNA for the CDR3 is TGTGCCAGCAGTATAGACAGGGAAGGAAACACCATATATTTT. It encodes CASSIDREGNTIYF.

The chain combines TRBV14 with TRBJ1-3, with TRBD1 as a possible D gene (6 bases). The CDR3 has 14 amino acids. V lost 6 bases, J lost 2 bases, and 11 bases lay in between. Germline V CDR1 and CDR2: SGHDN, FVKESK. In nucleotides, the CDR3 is TGTGCCAGCAGTCACACAGGGACTGGAAACACCATATATTTT. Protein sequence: CASSHTGTGNTIYF.

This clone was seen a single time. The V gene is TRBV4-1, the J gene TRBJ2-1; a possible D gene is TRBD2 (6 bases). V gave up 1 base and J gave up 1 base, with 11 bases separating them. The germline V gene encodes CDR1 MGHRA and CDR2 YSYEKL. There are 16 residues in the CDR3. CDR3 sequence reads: CASSQVWRASYNEQFF. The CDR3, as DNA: TGCGCCAGCAGCCAAGTTTGGAGGGCGTCCTACAATGAGCAGTTCTTC.

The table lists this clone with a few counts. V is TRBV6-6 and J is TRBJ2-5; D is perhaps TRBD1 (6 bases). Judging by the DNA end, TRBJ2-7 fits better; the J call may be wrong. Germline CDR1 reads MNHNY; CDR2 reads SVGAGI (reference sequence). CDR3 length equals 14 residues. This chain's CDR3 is CASSYPAQGFEQYF. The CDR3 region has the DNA TGTGCCAGCAGTTACCCAGCTCAGGGGTTCGAGCAGTACTTC.

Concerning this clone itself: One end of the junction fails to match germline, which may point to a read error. Here the CDR3 DNA reads TGTGCCAGCAGCCCCCAGCGTCTGAACTATGACTACACCTTC. It codes for CASSPQRLNYDYTF. The V gene is TRBV4-2, the J gene TRBJ1-2; no clear D. Germline V gives CDR1 LGHNA, CDR2 YNFKEQ. This CDR3 has 14 amino acids.

In DNA, the CDR3 is TGTGCCAGCAGTCCCACCCAGACAGGAGCAGAGACCCAGTACTTC. Protein: CASSPTQTGAETQYF. This chain connects TRBV28 to TRBJ2-5; tentatively, D is TRBD1 (6 bases). There are 15 residues in the CDR3. The germline CDR1 and CDR2 sequences are MDHEN and SYDVKM. V gave up 5 bases and J gave up 4 bases, with 17 bases separating them. Variable domain in full (rest from reference TRBV28 and TRBJ2-5): DVKVTQSSRYLVKRTGEKVFLECVQDMDHENMFWYRQDPGLGLRLIYFSYDVKMKEKGDIPEGYSVSREKKERFSLILESASTNQTSMYLCASSPTQTGAETQYFGPGTRLLVL.

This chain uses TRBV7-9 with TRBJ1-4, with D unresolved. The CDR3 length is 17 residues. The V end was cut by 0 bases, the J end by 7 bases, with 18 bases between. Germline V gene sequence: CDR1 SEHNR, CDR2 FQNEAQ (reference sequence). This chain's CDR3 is CASSLAPAGGLGEKLFF. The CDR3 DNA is TGTGCCAGCAGCTTAGCGCCAGCAGGTGGCCTCGGTGAAAAACTGTTTTTT.

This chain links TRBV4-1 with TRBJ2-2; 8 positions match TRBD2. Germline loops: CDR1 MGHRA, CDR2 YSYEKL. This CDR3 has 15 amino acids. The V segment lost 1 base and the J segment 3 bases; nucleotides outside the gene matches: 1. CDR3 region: CASSQAGGYTGELFF. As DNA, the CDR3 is TGCGCCAGCAGCCAAGCGGGAGGGTACACCGGGGAGCTGTTTTTT.

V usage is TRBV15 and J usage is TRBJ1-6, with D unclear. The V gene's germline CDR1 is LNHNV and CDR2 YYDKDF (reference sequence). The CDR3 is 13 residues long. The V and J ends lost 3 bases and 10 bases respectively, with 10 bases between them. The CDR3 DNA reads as TGTGCCACCAGCAGGTATTCCGGGTCACCCCTCCACTTT. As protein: CATSRYSGSPLHF.

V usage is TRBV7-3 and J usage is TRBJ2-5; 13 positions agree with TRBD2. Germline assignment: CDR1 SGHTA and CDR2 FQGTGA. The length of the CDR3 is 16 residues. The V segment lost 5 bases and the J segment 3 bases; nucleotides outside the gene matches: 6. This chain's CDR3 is CASSTGLAGVKETQYF. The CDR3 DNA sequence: TGTGCCAGCAGCACCGGACTAGCGGGAGTCAAAGAGACCCAGTACTTC.

CDR3 protein: CASSMDTNTGELFF. DNA for the CDR3: TGCGCCAGCAGCATGGACACGAACACCGGGGAGCTGTTTTTT. The chain links TRBV5-1 to TRBJ2-2; D perhaps matches TRBD1 (5 bases). The germline V gene encodes CDR1 SGHRS and CDR2 YFSETQ. V lost 4 bases and J 0 bases, leaving 7 bases between the germline ends. The CDR3 runs to 14 residues.

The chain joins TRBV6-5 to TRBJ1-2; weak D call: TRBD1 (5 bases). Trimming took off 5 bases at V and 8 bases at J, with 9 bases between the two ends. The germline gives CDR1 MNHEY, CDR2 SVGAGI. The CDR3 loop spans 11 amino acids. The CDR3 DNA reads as TGTGCCAGCAGTCAGGGTGGAGGCTACACCTTC. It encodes CASSQGGGYTF.

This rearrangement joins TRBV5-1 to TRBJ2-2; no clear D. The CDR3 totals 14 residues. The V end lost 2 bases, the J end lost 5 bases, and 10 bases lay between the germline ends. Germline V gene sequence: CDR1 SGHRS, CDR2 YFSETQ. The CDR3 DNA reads TGCGCCAGCAGCTTACCAACAGCAACCGGGGAGCTGTTTTTT. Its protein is CASSLPTATGELFF.

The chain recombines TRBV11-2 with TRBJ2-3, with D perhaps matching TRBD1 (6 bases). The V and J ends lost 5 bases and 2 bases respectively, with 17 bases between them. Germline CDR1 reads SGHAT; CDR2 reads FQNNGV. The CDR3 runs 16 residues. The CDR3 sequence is CASSLKGQKVTDTQYF. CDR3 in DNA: TGTGCCAGCAGCCTAAAAGGACAGAAAGTCACAGATACGCAGTATTTT. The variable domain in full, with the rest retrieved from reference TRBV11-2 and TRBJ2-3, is EAGVAQSPRYKIIEKRQSVAFWCNPISGHATLYWYQQILGQGPKLLIQFQNNGVVDDSQLPKDRFSAERLKGVDSTLKIQPAKLEDSAVYLCASSLKGQKVTDTQYFGPGTRLTVL.

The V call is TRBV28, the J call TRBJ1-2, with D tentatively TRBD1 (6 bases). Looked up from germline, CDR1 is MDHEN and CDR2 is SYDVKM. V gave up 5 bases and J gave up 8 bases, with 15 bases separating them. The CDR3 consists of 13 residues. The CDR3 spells CASSPQGTGGYTF. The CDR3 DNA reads TGTGCCAGCAGTCCACAGGGAACAGGGGGCTACACCTTC.

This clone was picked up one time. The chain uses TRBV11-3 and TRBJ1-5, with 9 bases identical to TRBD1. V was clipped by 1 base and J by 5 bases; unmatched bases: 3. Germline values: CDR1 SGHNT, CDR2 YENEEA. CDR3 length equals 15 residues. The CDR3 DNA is TGTGCCAGCAGCTTAGGGACAGGGGTTGATCAGCCCCAGCATTTT. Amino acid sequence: CASSLGTGVDQPQHF.

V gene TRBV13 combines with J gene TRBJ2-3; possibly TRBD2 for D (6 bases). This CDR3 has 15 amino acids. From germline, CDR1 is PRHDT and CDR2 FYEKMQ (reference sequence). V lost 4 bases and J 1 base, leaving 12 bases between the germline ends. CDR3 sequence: CASSSPGLRTDTQYF. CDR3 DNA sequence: TGTGCCAGCAGCTCTCCGGGACTTCGCACAGATACGCAGTATTTT.

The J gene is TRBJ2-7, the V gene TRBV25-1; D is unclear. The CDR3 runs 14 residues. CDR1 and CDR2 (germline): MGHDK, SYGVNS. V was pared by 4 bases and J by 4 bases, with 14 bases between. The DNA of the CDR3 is TGTGCCAGCAGTGTTTACGGAGACCTATACGAGCAGTACTTC. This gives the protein CASSVYGDLYEQYF.

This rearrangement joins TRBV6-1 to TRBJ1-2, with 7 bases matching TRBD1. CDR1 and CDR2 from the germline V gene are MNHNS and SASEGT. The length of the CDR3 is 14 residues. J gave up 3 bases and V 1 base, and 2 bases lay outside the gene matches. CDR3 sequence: CASSEDRGYYGYTF. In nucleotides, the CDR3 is TGTGCCAGCAGTGAAGACAGGGGTTACTATGGCTACACCTTC.

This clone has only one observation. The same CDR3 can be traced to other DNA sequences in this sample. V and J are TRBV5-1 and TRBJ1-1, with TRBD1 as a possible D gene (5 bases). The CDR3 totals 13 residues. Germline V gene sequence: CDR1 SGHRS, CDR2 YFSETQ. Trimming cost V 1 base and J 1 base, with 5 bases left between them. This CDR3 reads CASSLQGNTEAFF. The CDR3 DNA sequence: TGCGCCAGCAGCTTGCAGGGGAACACTGAAGCTTTCTTT.

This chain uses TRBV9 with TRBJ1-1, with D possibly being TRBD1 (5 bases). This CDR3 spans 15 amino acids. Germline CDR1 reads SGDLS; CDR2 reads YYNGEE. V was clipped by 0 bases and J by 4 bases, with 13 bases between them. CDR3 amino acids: CASSVVAGGGTEAFF. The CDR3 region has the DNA TGTGCCAGCAGCGTAGTGGCCGGGGGAGGCACTGAAGCTTTCTTT.

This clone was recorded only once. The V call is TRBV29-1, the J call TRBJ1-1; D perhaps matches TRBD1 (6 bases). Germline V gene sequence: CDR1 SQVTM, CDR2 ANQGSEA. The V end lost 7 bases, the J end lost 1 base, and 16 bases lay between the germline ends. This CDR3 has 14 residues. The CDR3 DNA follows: TGCAGCGCTCAAAAAGGGGGGGCGAACACTGAAGCTTTCTTT. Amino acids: CSAQKGGANTEAFF.

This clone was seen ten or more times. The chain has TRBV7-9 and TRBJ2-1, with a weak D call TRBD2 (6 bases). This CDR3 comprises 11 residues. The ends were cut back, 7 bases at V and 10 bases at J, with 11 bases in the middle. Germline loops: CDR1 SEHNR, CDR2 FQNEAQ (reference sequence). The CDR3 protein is CASNLGREQFF. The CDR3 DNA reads TGTGCCAGCAACCTAGGGAGGGAGCAGTTCTTC.

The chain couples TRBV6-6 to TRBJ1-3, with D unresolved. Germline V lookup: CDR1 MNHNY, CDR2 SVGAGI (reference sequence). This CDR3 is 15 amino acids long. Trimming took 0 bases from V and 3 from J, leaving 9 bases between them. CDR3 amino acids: CASSYSEFYGNTIYF. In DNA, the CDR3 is TGTGCCAGCAGTTACTCTGAATTCTATGGAAACACCATATATTTT.

Here the CDR3 reads CAWRGEWDFTNYEQYF. The CDR3 nucleotides read TGTGCCTGGAGGGGTGAATGGGACTTTACTAACTACGAGCAGTACTTC. This sequence joins TRBV30 and TRBJ2-7, with D possibly matching TRBD2 (6 bases). Germline V gene data show CDR1 as GTSNPN and CDR2 as SVGIG (reference sequence). This CDR3 contains 16 residues. V lost 3 bases to trimming and J lost 3 bases, with 21 bases between them.